The 14 T cell receptor beta chains listed next were all sequenced from one sample in a study of early T cells in non-severe SARS-CoV-2 infection. TCRdb reanalysed the 5' RACE reads using MiXCR and keeps one entry per CDR3 protein. The sample yields 50,000 to 60,000 distinct CDR3 sequences, about 10% seen once. Input material: whole blood. These receptors all stem from an adult who was a healthcare worker with PCR-confirmed SARS-CoV-2 infection or an uninfected control (not recorded which).

The V gene is TRBV3-1, the J gene TRBJ2-3, with 10 positions matching TRBD2. Germline V gene data show CDR1 as LGHDT and CDR2 as YNNKEL (reference sequence). Germline trimming cut 5 bases from V and 6 bases from J; bases unmatched to any gene: 14. There are 17 residues in the CDR3. The CDR3 loop reads CASSSRGAGGSYDTQYF. CDR3 nucleotides: TGTGCCAGCAGCTCCCGAGGAGCGGGGGGGTCGTATGATACGCAGTATTTT.

This clonotype was detected many times. The J gene is TRBJ2-5, the V gene TRBV24-1; TRBD2 matches at 7 bases. The CDR3 is 18 amino acids. In germline, CDR1 is KGHDR, CDR2 SFDVKD. With 2 bases clipped from V and 5 bases from J, the junction kept 16 bases outside the gene matches. The CDR3 region has the DNA TGTGCCACCAGTGATTCTGGGAGGGACGGGGTGGACCCGGAGACCCAGTACTTC. Amino acid sequence: CATSDSGRDGVDPETQYF.

This clonotype occurred many times. The J gene is TRBJ1-2, the V gene TRBV10-2; D call uncertain. This CDR3 has 12 residues. Germline lookup yields CDR1 WSHSY and CDR2 SAAADI. V was pared by 3 bases and J by 8 bases, with 10 bases between. The CDR3 bases are TGCGCCAGCAGTGATGTGGGCGGAGGCTACACCTTC. Amino acid sequence: CASSDVGGGYTF.

This chain links TRBV7-8 with TRBJ2-5, with a tentative D call TRBD1 (7 bases). The CDR3 runs 13 residues. Germline V gives CDR1 SGHVS, CDR2 FQNEAQ. The V and J ends lost 6 bases and 5 bases respectively, with 13 bases between them. CDR3 in amino acids: CASRTRGRETQYF. The CDR3, as DNA: TGTGCCAGCAGAACCAGGGGGAGGGAGACCCAGTACTTC.

This clonotype showed up many times. The chain recombines TRBV9 with TRBJ2-1; D may correspond to TRBD1 or TRBD2 (5 bases each). Germline CDR1 and CDR2: SGDLS and YYNGEE. The CDR3 runs to 13 residues. Trimming removed 0 bases at V and 9 bases at J, with 10 bases between. The DNA for the CDR3 is TGTGCCAGCAGCGTAGCGGGGCGCCGTGAGCAGTTCTTC. Translating it yields CASSVAGRREQFF.

This clonotype was found a few times. CDR3 DNA sequence: TGTGCCAGCAGCTTACACCCCTTACCCGGGACAGCGAATGAAAAACTGTTTTTT. Translation gives CASSLHPLPGTANEKLFF. V gene TRBV7-9 combines with J gene TRBJ1-4; 7 bases match TRBD1. This CDR3 has 18 residues. Germline V gene data show CDR1 as SEHNR and CDR2 as FQNEAQ (reference sequence). The V segment lost 2 bases and the J segment 5 bases; nucleotides outside the gene matches: 14.

The chain combines TRBV29-1 with TRBJ2-7, with 7 bases fitting TRBD2. With V trimmed by 4 bases and J by 6 bases, 9 bases remained unmatched. This CDR3 comprises 13 residues. CDR1 SQVTM and CDR2 ANQGSEA come from the germline V gene. CDR3: CSVVVGGSGEQYF. As DNA, the CDR3 is TGCAGCGTTGTGGTGGGAGGGTCCGGCGAGCAGTACTTC.

This clonotype was seen a few times. The chain carries TRBV20-1 and TRBJ2-2; 13 bases agree with TRBD2. The CDR3 contains 15 residues. In germline, CDR1 is DFQATT, CDR2 SNEGSKA (reference sequence). The J segment lost 7 bases and the V segment lost 6 bases, leaving 8 bases of the junction unmatched. Here the CDR3 DNA reads TGCAGTGCCTCCAGGACTAGCGGGAGCAGCGGGGAGCTGTTTTTT. It yields the protein CSASRTSGSSGELFF.

This clonotype has a handful of counts. In DNA, the CDR3 is TGCAGTGCTAGAGATCCGAGGACAGGGGATTCGCGGACTGAAGCTTTCTTT. Its translation: CSARDPRTGDSRTEAFF. This sequence joins TRBV20-1 and TRBJ1-1, with 9 bases matching TRBD1. This CDR3 has 17 residues. From germline, CDR1 is DFQATT and CDR2 SNEGSKA (reference sequence). The J segment lost 5 bases and the V segment lost 0 bases, leaving 13 bases of the junction unmatched.

J is TRBJ2-7 and V is TRBV3-1; 11 positions agree with TRBD2. V gave up 5 bases and J gave up 3 bases; unmatched junction bases: 12. Germline CDR1 reads LGHDT; CDR2 reads YNNKEL (reference sequence). This CDR3 region has 17 residues. The CDR3 DNA reads TGTGCCAGCAGCAGGGGGACTAGCGGCCAGGGGGTCTACGAGCAGTACTTC. Protein: CASSRGTSGQGVYEQYF.

The gene calls are TRBV7-2 and TRBJ1-5; a weak D match, TRBD1 (6 bases). The germline CDR1 and CDR2 sequences are SGHTA and FQGNSA. V was shortened by 4 bases and J by 0 bases, with 10 bases between the two germline ends. CDR3 length: 15 residues. The CDR3 region is CASSWTVYSNQPQHF. In DNA, the CDR3 is TGTGCCAGCAGCTGGACAGTTTATAGCAATCAGCCCCAGCATTTT.

At least ten counts were recorded for this clonotype. The J gene is TRBJ2-1, the V gene TRBV2; the D is unclear. The ends were cut back, 6 bases at V and 7 bases at J, with 10 bases in the middle. Per germline, CDR1 SNHLY and CDR2 FYNNEI. The CDR3 runs 12 residues. CDR3: CASSLTENEQFF. The CDR3, as DNA: TGTGCCAGCAGCCTGACTGAGAATGAGCAGTTCTTC.

CDR3 sequence reads: CASSLQGGNEQFF. DNA for the CDR3: TGTGCCAGCAGTTTGCAGGGTGGCAATGAGCAGTTCTTC. The chain recombines TRBV28 with TRBJ2-1, with a weak D call TRBD1 (5 bases). This CDR3 has 13 residues. V shed 3 bases and J shed 6 bases, with 9 bases lying between them. From germline, CDR1 is MDHEN and CDR2 SYDVKM.

The chain recombines TRBV5-1 with TRBJ2-5; D may correspond to TRBD1 or TRBD2 (5 bases each). The germline V and J ends were trimmed by 4 bases and 2 bases, with 12 bases remaining between them. Germline assignment: CDR1 SGHRS and CDR2 YFSETQ. The CDR3 is 14 amino acids. CDR3 loop: CASSAPGRQETQYF. DNA of the CDR3: TGCGCCAGCAGCGCCCCGGGACGGCAAGAGACCCAGTACTTC. Using reference TRBV5-1 and TRBJ2-5 for the parts outside the CDR3, the full variable domain is KAGVTQTPRYLIKTRGQQVTLSCSPISGHRSVSWYQQTPGQGLQFLFEYFSETQRNKGNFPGRFSGRQFSNSRSEMNVSTLELGDSALYLCASSAPGRQETQYFGPGTRLLVL.